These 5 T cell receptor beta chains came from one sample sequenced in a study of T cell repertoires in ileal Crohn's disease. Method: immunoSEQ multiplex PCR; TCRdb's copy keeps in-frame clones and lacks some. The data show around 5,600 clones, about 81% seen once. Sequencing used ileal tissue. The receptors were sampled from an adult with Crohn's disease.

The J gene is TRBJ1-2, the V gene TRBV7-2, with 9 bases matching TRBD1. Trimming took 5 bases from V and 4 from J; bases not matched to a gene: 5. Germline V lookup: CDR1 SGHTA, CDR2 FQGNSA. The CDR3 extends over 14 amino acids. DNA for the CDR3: TGTGCCAGCAGCCTAAAACAGGGGGCCTATGGCTACACCTTC. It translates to CASSLKQGAYGYTF.

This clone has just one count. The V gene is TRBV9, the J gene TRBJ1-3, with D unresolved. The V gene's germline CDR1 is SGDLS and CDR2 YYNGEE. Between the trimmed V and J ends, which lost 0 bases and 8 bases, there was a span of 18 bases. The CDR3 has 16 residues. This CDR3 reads CASSVGSRTFSDTIYF. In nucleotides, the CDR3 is TGTGCCAGCAGCGTAGGTTCTCGAACGTTCAGTGACACCATATATTTT.

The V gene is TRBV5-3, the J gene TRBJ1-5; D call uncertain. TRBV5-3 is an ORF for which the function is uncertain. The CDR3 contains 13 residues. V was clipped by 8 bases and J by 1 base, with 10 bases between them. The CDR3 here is CASSHWSNQPQHF. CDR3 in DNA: TGTGCCAGCAGCCATTGGAGCAATCAGCCCCAGCATTTT.

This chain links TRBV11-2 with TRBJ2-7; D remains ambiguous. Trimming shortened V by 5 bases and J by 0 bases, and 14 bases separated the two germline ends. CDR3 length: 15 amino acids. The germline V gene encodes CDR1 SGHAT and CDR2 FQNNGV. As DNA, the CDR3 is TGTGCCAGCAGCGTCGCAGCCGTCCCCTCCTACGAGCAGTACTTC. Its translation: CASSVAAVPSYEQYF.

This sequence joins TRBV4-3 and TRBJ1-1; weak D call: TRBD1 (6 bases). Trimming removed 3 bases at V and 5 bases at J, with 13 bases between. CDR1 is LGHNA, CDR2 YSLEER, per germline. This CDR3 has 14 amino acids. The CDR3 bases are TGCGCCAGCAGCCAGACAGGAACATTAACTGAAGCTTTCTTT. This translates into CASSQTGTLTEAFF.